This T cell receptor beta chain derives from a study of patients and donors after allogeneic stem cell transplantation. The CDR3 sequence is 14 residues long. Germline CDR1 and CDR2: MNHEY and SVGEGT. V was clipped by 2 bases and J by 5 bases; unmatched bases: 4. MiXCR was run by TCRdb on the RT-PCR reads, yielding one entry per CDR3 protein. The sample gives about 410,000 distinct CDR3 sequences, about a sixth of which show up once; around 7.2% is in the top ten. Sequencing was performed on blood, either unsorted or a sorted T cell fraction (not recorded which). V is TRBV6-2 or TRBV6-3 and J is TRBJ1-1; 8 bases align to TRBD1. The receptor was isolated from a human donor who was either an allogeneic HSCT recipient or a stem cell or donor lymphocyte infusion donor (not recorded which). It is not recorded whose cells these are; they may come from a transplant donor. The CDR3 reads CASSYRTGKTEAFF. CDR3 DNA: TGTGCCAGCAGTTACAGGACAGGGAAAACTGAAGCTTTCTTT.